These T cell receptor beta chains were read from a single sample in a study of T cell repertoires in cytomegalovirus infection. MiXCR, run by TCRdb on the reads, gives a single entry per CDR3 protein. The sample has about 680,000 distinct CDR3 sequences, 20% to 25% seen once; the top ten hold roughly 8%. The sample comprised CD8+ T cells from PBMCs. The receptor set was obtained from a human donor in good health (CMV status not recorded). Some clones in this sample may be carry-over from other donors' samples. Each CDR3 is given with its conserved first and last residue. The D gene is left open where the match is weak. A row's size may be missing; if present it is once, few, many or a size class.

abundance,j_gene,d_gene,v_gene,CDR3nt,CDR3aa
few,TRBJ1-5,.,TRBV28,TGTGCCAGCAGTTTGATTGGGGTCAGTGCGGGCAATCAGCCCCAGCATTTT,CASSLIGVSAGNQPQHF
few,TRBJ2-1,.,TRBV7-9,TGTGCCAGCAGCTTAAAGGGTCAACAGTTCTTC,CASSLKGQQFF
many,TRBJ1-1,TRBD1,TRBV6-5,TGTGCCAGCAGTTATTCCCCCGCGGGACAGGGAGGCTGGAGCAACACTGAAGCTTTCTTT,CASSYSPAGQGGWSNTEAFF
.,TRBJ2-1,.,TRBV19,TGTGCCAGTAGAGGGAGTTCGAATGAACAGTTCTTC,CASRGSSNEQFF
.,TRBJ1-1,.,TRBV12-3/TRBV12-4,TGTGCCAGCAGTTTAGGGCAGGGACGAGGAAAAGCTTTCTTT,CASSLGQGRGKAFF
few,TRBJ1-5,.,TRBV24-1,TGTGCCACCGGTCAGGCCGATCAGCCCCAGCATTTT,CATGQADQPQHF
many,TRBJ2-5,.,TRBV11-3,TGTGCCAGCAGCTTACGACGGGACACCACTAATTTCAGGGAGACCCAGTACTTC,CASSLRRDTTNFRETQYF
few,TRBJ2-3,.,TRBV24-1,TGTGCCACCAGTGACCGCAGGACGGACAGCACAGATACGCAGTATTTT,CATSDRRTDSTDTQYF
few,TRBJ2-2,TRBD2,TRBV7-6,TGTGCCAGCAGCCCCCCAGGACTAGGGAGCACCGGGGAGCTGTTTTTT,CASSPPGLGSTGELFF
once,TRBJ1-4,TRBD1,TRBV25-1,TGTGCCAGCAGTGTGACAGGGGGCGTCGGTTCGATCCGCGAAAAACTGTTTTTT,CASSVTGGVGSIREKLFF
.,TRBJ2-2,TRBD1,TRBV9,TGTGCCAGCAGCGTACTACAGGGGGCGAGGACCGGGGAGCTGTTTTTT,CASSVLQGARTGELFF
many,TRBJ1-5,.,TRBV6-2/TRBV6-3,TGTGCCAGCAGTTACTCCCGGGATGGAGTTTACGGCAATCAGCCCCAGCATTTT,CASSYSRDGVYGNQPQHF
.,TRBJ1-2,.,TRBV29-1,TGCAGCGTTGGATTTCAGTGGGACGGACTTCCCTATGGCTACACCTTC,CSVGFQWDGLPYGYTF
few,TRBJ2-1,.,TRBV7-3,TGTGCCAGCAGTTCCCGACAGGCTTACAATGAGCAGTTCTTC,CASSSRQAYNEQFF
.,TRBJ1-2,TRBD1,TRBV29-1,TGCAGCGTTGCCCGACAGGGGGAAGGCTATGGCTACACCTTC,CSVARQGEGYGYTF
few,TRBJ2-3,.,TRBV5-1,TGCGCCAGCAGCCCAGGGCCGGATACGCAGTATTTT,CASSPGPDTQYF
many,TRBJ1-1,.,TRBV7-8,TGTGCCAGCTGGGCCAGAGAGGGAGCTTTCTTT,CASWAREGAFF
few,TRBJ2-1,TRBD2,TRBV20-1,TGCAGTGCTAGGGGGGGTGGGACTAGCGGGGGGTTCGGCTCCTACAATGAGCAGTTCTTC,CSARGGGTSGGFGSYNEQFF
many,TRBJ2-7,.,TRBV12-3/TRBV12-4,TGTGCCAGCAGTTTAGCCCGGACACGTCTTCGGGAGCAGTACTTC,CASSLARTRLREQYF
many,TRBJ1-5,.,TRBV6-1,TGTGCCAGCAGTGGAAAACAGGGTAATCAGCCCCAGCATTTT,CASSGKQGNQPQHF
few,TRBJ2-4,.,TRBV7-6,TGTGCCAGCAGCTTAGGCTCCTCAGGAGCCAAAAACATTCAGTACTTC,CASSLGSSGAKNIQYF
many,TRBJ2-5,TRBD1,TRBV28,TGTGCCAGCAGTAAAGGGACAGGTCGGACCAAGGAGACCCAGTACTTC,CASSKGTGRTKETQYF
.,TRBJ2-2,.,TRBV27,TGTGCCAGCAGTTTTTATTTCGCCGGGGAGCTGTTTTTT,CASSFYFAGELFF
.,TRBJ2-3,TRBD1,TRBV29-1,TGCAGCGGGGGACAGGGATATACTAGCACAGATACGCAGTATTTT,CSGGQGYTSTDTQYF
.,TRBJ1-1,.,TRBV6-5,TGTGCCAGCAGTTTAGACTCCGGAGGTATCACTGAAGCTTTCTTT,CASSLDSGGITEAFF
.,TRBJ2-1,TRBD1,TRBV19,TGTGCCAGTAGTATAGATCTCGACAGGGTCACCTACAATGAGCAGTTCTTC,CASSIDLDRVTYNEQFF
.,TRBJ2-1,.,TRBV20-1,TGCAGTGCTAGAGATCAGGGGCAGGGTGGGGATGAGCAGTTCTTC,CSARDQGQGGDEQFF
few,TRBJ1-1,.,TRBV19,TGTGCCAGTAGTATAGAGACAGCCACTGAAGCTTTCTTT,CASSIETATEAFF
many,TRBJ1-2,.,TRBV25-1,TGTGCCAGCAGTGAGTCGGGTCTGACAGATTACAACTATGGCTACACCTTC,CASSESGLTDYNYGYTF
few,TRBJ2-5,.,TRBV28,TGTGCCAGCAGTTTCTCCGACCATCAAGAGACCCAGTACTTC,CASSFSDHQETQYF
.,TRBJ1-1,.,TRBV25-1,TGTGCCAGCAGCCCCGGACACTCTAAAGCTTTCTTT,CASSPGHSKAFF
few,TRBJ2-2,.,TRBV29-1,TGCAGCGTTGAAGATCCCTTCGGGGTTCCAACCGGGGAGCTGTTTTTT,CSVEDPFGVPTGELFF
.,TRBJ2-4,TRBD1,TRBV6-2/TRBV6-3,TGTGCCAGCACCTATCGTAGACCGGGACAGGTGGTGGAAGGGAGCAAAAACATTCAGTACTTC,CASTYRRPGQVVEGSKNIQYF
few,TRBJ2-1,TRBD1,TRBV19,TGTGCCAGTAGTCTTCTGAGTCCCTGGACAGGGGGGTACAATGAGCAGTTCTTC,CASSLLSPWTGGYNEQFF
.,TRBJ2-1,.,TRBV20-1,TGCAGTGCTAAACGTTCTGGGGGTGAGATAGATGAGCAGTTCTTC,CSAKRSGGEIDEQFF
few,TRBJ2-2,.,TRBV25-1,TGTGCCAGCAGTGAATTCGCAGTAACGGCCGGGGAGCTGTTTTTT,CASSEFAVTAGELFF
few,TRBJ1-5,.,TRBV6-5,TGTGCCAGCAGTTACTTGGGGGAACAGCCCCAGCATTTT,CASSYLGEQPQHF
few,TRBJ2-1,.,TRBV12-3/TRBV12-4,TGTGCCAGCAGGCCGTCGGGCAATGAGCAGTTCTTC,CASRPSGNEQFF
once,TRBJ2-7,.,TRBV5-6,TGTGCCAGCAGTCCCGACAACGGCCTATCCTACGAGCAGTACTTC,CASSPDNGLSYEQYF
many,TRBJ1-1,.,TRBV7-2,TGTGCCAGCAGCTTAGCGGGGCCGCAGAGCACTGAAGCTTTCTTT,CASSLAGPQSTEAFF
.,TRBJ2-3,.,TRBV20-1,TGCAGTGCTCCTTTAGTTATGGGTGCGGATCATACGCAGTATTTT,CSAPLVMGADHTQYF
few,TRBJ2-1,TRBD2,TRBV6-2/TRBV6-3,TGTGCCAGCAGACCCTTTAGCGGGGGGCCGAACAATGAGCAGTTCTTC,CASRPFSGGPNNEQFF
.,TRBJ1-1,TRBD1,TRBV10-3,TGTGCCATCAGTGAAAGGGGGCTCTATGAAGCTTTCTTT,CAISERGLYEAFF
many,TRBJ1-1,TRBD1,TRBV4-2,TGTGCCAGCAGCCAAGATAGGACAGGGGGGAACACTGAAGCTTTCTTT,CASSQDRTGGNTEAFF
few,TRBJ2-1,TRBD1,TRBV6-2/TRBV6-3,TGTGCCAGCAGTTCTCCCGACAGGGTGGGCTACAATGAGCAGTTCTTC,CASSSPDRVGYNEQFF
.,TRBJ2-1,TRBD1,TRBV7-9,TGTGTCAGCAGCTTAGTACAGGGGGTTCACAATGAGCAGTTCTTC,CVSSLVQGVHNEQFF
few,TRBJ1-2,TRBD1,TRBV5-1,TGCGCCAGCAGCATAAGCCCCGGGACAGACAACTTATATGGCTACACCTTC,CASSISPGTDNLYGYTF
few,TRBJ2-6,.,TRBV7-6,TGTGCCAGCAGCGGAGACAGAGACTCTGGGGCCAACGTCCTGACTTTC,CASSGDRDSGANVLTF
few,TRBJ2-1,.,TRBV7-8,TGTGCCAGCAGCCGTAACAGCAATGAGCAGTTCTTC,CASSRNSNEQFF
.,TRBJ2-2,.,TRBV20-1,TGCAGTGCTATTTCCCAGGACAAGAACACCGGGGAGCTGTTTTTT,CSAISQDKNTGELFF
.,TRBJ2-1,.,TRBV20-1,TGCAGTGCTAGGGGCAGACTAGGCAATGAGCAGTTCTTC,CSARGRLGNEQFF
few,TRBJ2-7,.,TRBV10-3,TGTGCCATCAGCGGACAGTCCTACGAGCAGTACTTC,CAISGQSYEQYF
.,TRBJ2-1,TRBD1,TRBV29-1,TGCAGCGTTGAAGGTCTGGGACAGCGAGTTTACAATCAGCAGTTCTTC,CSVEGLGQRVYNQQFF
many,TRBJ2-2,TRBD2,TRBV7-9,TGTGCCAGCAGCTCGGATAGCGGGGGATATACCGGGGAGCTGTTTTTT,CASSSDSGGYTGELFF
many,TRBJ1-1,.,TRBV28,TGTGCCAGCTCATTCTCGAGAATGAACACTGAAGCTTTCTTT,CASSFSRMNTEAFF